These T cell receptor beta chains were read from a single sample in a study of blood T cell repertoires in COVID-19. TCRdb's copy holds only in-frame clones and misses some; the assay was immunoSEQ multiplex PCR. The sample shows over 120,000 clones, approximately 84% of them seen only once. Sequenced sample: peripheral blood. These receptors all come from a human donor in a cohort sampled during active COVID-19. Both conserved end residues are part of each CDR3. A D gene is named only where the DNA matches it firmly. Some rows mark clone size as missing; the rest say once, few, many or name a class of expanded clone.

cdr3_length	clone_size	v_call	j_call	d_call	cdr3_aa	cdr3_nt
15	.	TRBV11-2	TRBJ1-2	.	CASSSPSAGPGGYTF	TGTGCCAGCAGCTCCCCGTCCGCAGGGCCTGGTGGCTACACCTTC
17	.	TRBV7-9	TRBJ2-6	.	CASSLVDSSSGANVLTF	TGTGCCAGCAGCTTAGTCGACTCTAGCTCTGGGGCCAACGTCCTGACTTTC
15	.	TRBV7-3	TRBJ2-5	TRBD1	CASSLSGTGEETQYF	TGTGCCAGCAGCTTAAGTGGTACAGGGGAAGAGACCCAGTACTTC
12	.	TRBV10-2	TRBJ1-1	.	CASGRGNTEAFF	TGCGCCAGCGGAAGGGGGAACACTGAAGCTTTCTTT
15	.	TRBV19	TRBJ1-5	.	CASGGVVNSNQPQHF	TGTGCCAGTGGGGGGGTAGTGAACAGCAATCAGCCCCAGCATTTT
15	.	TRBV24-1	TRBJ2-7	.	CATSDTGQWGGEQYF	TGTGCCACCAGTGATACAGGACAGTGGGGCGGGGAGCAGTACTTC
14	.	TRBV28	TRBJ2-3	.	CASTLLDKTDTQYF	TGTGCCAGCACCCTACTGGACAAAACAGATACGCAGTATTTT
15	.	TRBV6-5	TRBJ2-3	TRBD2	CAGRTSGMGADTQYF	TGTGCCGGTAGGACTAGCGGGATGGGGGCAGATACGCAGTATTTT
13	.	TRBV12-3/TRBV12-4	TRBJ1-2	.	CASSLVGGYGYTF	TGTGCCAGCAGTTTAGTTGGCGGCTATGGCTACACCTTC
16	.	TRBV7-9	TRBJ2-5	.	CASSPTDSRDVETQYF	TGTGCCAGCAGCCCGACCGACTCCCGGGATGTTGAGACCCAGTACTTC
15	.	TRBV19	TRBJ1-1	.	CASSIDGGLNTEAFF	TGTGCCAGTAGTATAGATGGAGGCCTGAACACTGAAGCTTTCTTT
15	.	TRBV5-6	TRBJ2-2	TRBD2	CASSLVGGDTGELFF	TGTGCCAGCAGCTTGGTTGGGGGGGACACCGGGGAGCTGTTTTTT
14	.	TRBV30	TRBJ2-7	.	CAWSVQLATYEQYF	TGTGCCTGGAGTGTACAGTTGGCTACCTACGAGCAGTACTTC
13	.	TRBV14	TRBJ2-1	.	CASSNRPYNEQFF	TGTGCCAGCAGCAACAGGCCTTACAATGAGCAGTTCTTC
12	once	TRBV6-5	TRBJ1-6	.	CASRDSNSPLHF	TGTGCCAGCAGGGACAGTAATTCACCCCTCCACTTT
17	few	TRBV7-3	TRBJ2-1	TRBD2	CASSARGLAGGSREQFF	TGTGCCAGCAGCGCCCGAGGTCTAGCGGGGGGGTCTAGGGAGCAGTTCTTC